These 19 T cell receptor beta chains originate from one sample sequenced in a study of brain metastases from non-small cell lung cancer. Assay: immunoSEQ multiplex PCR; the TCRdb copy retains only in-frame clones and omits some. This table holds several hundred clones, roughly 75% found once. The sequenced sample consisted of tissue from a brain metastasis. The receptor source for this set is a donor over 35 with non-small cell lung cancer.

V is TRBV27 and J is TRBJ1-5; perhaps TRBD1 as D (6 bases). CDR1 and CDR2 (germline): MNHEY, SMNVEV (reference sequence). The V gene lost 4 bases and the J gene lost 4 bases, with 8 bases spanning the gap. The CDR3 spans 13 residues. The CDR3, as DNA: TGTGCCAGCAGTTATCAGGGGAATCAGCCCCAGCATTTT. It encodes CASSYQGNQPQHF.

A single count supports this clone. The chain carries TRBV4-1 and TRBJ1-5; TRBD1 is a possible D gene (6 bases). The V and J ends lost 0 bases and 4 bases respectively, with 10 bases between them. The CDR3 has 15 amino acids. Germline V gene lookup returns CDR1 MGHRA and CDR2 YSYEKL. In nucleotides, the CDR3 is TGCGCCAGCAGCCAAGATGGACAGAGTAATCAGCCCCAGCATTTT. It translates to CASSQDGQSNQPQHF.

This rearrangement joins TRBV6-5 to TRBJ2-1, with D perhaps TRBD1 (6 bases). The ends were cut back, 2 bases at V and 4 bases at J, with 9 bases in the middle. This CDR3 is 14 amino acids long. Germline values: CDR1 MNHEY, CDR2 SVGAGI. The CDR3 nucleotides read TGTGCCAGCAGTTACACAGGGCATTACAATGAGCAGTTCTTC. It translates to CASSYTGHYNEQFF.

This clone was seen a few times. The chain uses TRBV18 and TRBJ1-2, with D possibly TRBD1 on 5 matching bases. The CDR3 has 14 amino acids. V was pared by 0 bases and J by 4 bases, with 9 bases between. The germline CDR1 and CDR2 sequences are KGHSH and LQKENI. The CDR3 protein is CASSPPTESYGYTF. The CDR3 DNA is TGTGCCAGCTCACCACCGACAGAGAGCTATGGCTACACCTTC.

In its sample, this clone was seen once. CDR3 sequence reads: CASSLGGAGYTF. CDR3 coding DNA: TGTGCCAGCAGCTTAGGGGGGGCTGGCTACACCTTC. The J gene is TRBJ1-2, the V gene TRBV7-8, with D tentatively TRBD1 (6 bases). Germline V gene lookup returns CDR1 SGHVS and CDR2 FQNEAQ. Trimming took 1 base from V and 7 from J, leaving 7 bases between them. The CDR3 length is 12 residues. Complete variable domain (other parts from reference TRBV7-8 and TRBJ1-2): GAGVSQSPRYKVAKRGQDVALRCDPISGHVSLFWYQQALGQGPEFLTYFQNEAQLDKSGLPSDRFFAERPEGSVSTLKIQRTQQEDSAVYLCASSLGGAGYTFGSGTRLTVV.

The chain links TRBV2 to TRBJ2-1; TRBD2 agrees at 11 bases. The CDR3 is 15 amino acids. V lost 0 bases to trimming and J lost 8 bases; unmatched junction nucleotides: 3. Germline V CDR1 and CDR2: SNHLY, FYNNEI. CDR3 sequence (DNA): TGTGCCAGCAGTGAAGCTAGCGGGGGGGTAGATGAGCAGTTCTTC. Translating gives CASSEASGGVDEQFF.

This clone was recorded once. The V gene is TRBV19, the J gene TRBJ1-2; D is ambiguous. V lost 3 bases to trimming and J lost 7 bases, with 18 bases between them. Looked up from germline, CDR1 is LNHDA and CDR2 is SQIVND (reference sequence). CDR3 size: 15 residues. Here the CDR3 reads CASSISGSKAGGYTF. CDR3 nucleotides: TGTGCCAGTAGTATTTCGGGATCTAAGGCTGGTGGCTACACCTTC.

The V call is TRBV3-1 (or the pseudogene TRBV3-2), the J call TRBJ2-3; D perhaps matches TRBD2 (7 bases). V was clipped by 0 bases and J by 3 bases, with 13 bases between them. This CDR3 is 16 amino acids long. CDR1 is LGHDT, CDR2 YNNKEL, per germline (reference sequence). CDR3 sequence (DNA): TGTGCCAGCAGCCAAGATGGGCGGGGGCGGACAGATACGCAGTATTTT. It yields the protein CASSQDGRGRTDTQYF.

The chain joins TRBV29-1 to TRBJ1-1, with D unresolved. In germline, CDR1 is SQVTM, CDR2 ANQGSEA. V was pared by 0 bases and J by 0 bases, with 8 bases between. The CDR3 consists of 14 residues. Here the CDR3 DNA reads TGCAGCGTTGAAGATCGAGACTTGAACACTGAAGCTTTCTTT. The encoded protein is CSVEDRDLNTEAFF. Based on the CDR3 plus reference TRBV29-1 and TRBJ1-1, the full variable domain is SAVISQKPSRDICQRGTSLTIQCQVDSQVTMMFWYRQQPGQSLTLIATANQGSEATYESGFVIDKFPISRPNLTFSTLTVSNMSPEDSSIYLCSVEDRDLNTEAFFGQGTRLTVV.

A few counts support this clone. This chain uses TRBV19 with TRBJ1-6; possible D gene TRBD1, 5 bases. The ends were cut back, 6 bases at V and 9 bases at J, with 18 bases in the middle. CDR1 and CDR2 (germline): LNHDA, SQIVND (reference sequence). CDR3 size: 15 residues. The CDR3 region has the DNA TGTGCCAGTAGCTTGACAGCTCAGACGGGTTCACCCCTCCACTTT. It is translated as CASSLTAQTGSPLHF. The variable domain in full, completed from reference TRBV19 and TRBJ1-6, reads DGGITQSPKYLFRKEGQNVTLSCEQNLNHDAMYWYRQDPGQGLRLIYYSQIVNDFQKGDIAEGYSVSREKKESFPLTVTSAQKNPTAFYLCASSLTAQTGSPLHFGNGTRLTVT.

The chain recombines TRBV28 with TRBJ2-7; D unresolved. This CDR3 is 13 amino acids long. Trimming took 6 bases from V and 3 from J, leaving 12 bases between them. Germline V gene sequence: CDR1 MDHEN, CDR2 SYDVKM. Here the CDR3 DNA reads TGTGCCAGCAGGATAGGGTGGGACTACGAGCAGTACTTC. It yields the protein CASRIGWDYEQYF. The variable domain in full, with the rest retrieved from reference TRBV28 and TRBJ2-7, is DVKVTQSSRYLVKRTGEKVFLECVQDMDHENMFWYRQDPGLGLRLIYFSYDVKMKEKGDIPEGYSVSREKKERFSLILESASTNQTSMYLCASRIGWDYEQYFGPGTRLTVT.

The chain couples TRBV28 to TRBJ2-7; D may be TRBD1 (5 bases). The germline V gene has CDR1 MDHEN and CDR2 SYDVKM. There are 14 residues in the CDR3. Deletions cut 1 base from V and 0 bases from J, with 7 bases between. For the CDR3, the DNA is TGTGCCAGCAGTTTATTTCAGGGCTCCTACGAGCAGTACTTC. This gives the protein CASSLFQGSYEQYF.

Notes on this clone: Other DNA sequences in this specimen translate into the identical CDR3. The gene calls are TRBV6-5 and TRBJ1-2; D is possibly TRBD1 (6 bases). This CDR3 is 14 amino acids long. V was clipped by 5 bases and J by 1 base, with 11 bases between them. Per the germline V gene, CDR1 is MNHEY and CDR2 is SVGAGI. The CDR3 DNA is TGTGCCAGCAGTCAGGACAGAAATAACTATGGCTACACCTTC. Translation: CASSQDRNNYGYTF.

The chain combines TRBV30 with TRBJ1-4; D gene ambiguous. Germline values: CDR1 GTSNPN, CDR2 SVGIG (reference sequence). The length of the CDR3 is 10 residues. Trimming stripped 5 bases from V and 13 bases from J, with 11 bases between. CDR3 sequence: CAWALGGLFF. The CDR3 DNA reads TGTGCCTGGGCCCTGGGTGGACTGTTTTTT.

This chain links TRBV27 with TRBJ1-5; a possible D gene is TRBD1 (6 bases). The CDR3 length is 16 residues. In germline, CDR1 is MNHEY, CDR2 SMNVEV (reference sequence). V was cut by 3 bases and J by 2 bases, with 14 bases left in between. CDR3 in amino acids: CASSFRGVDGNQPQHF. In DNA, the CDR3 is TGTGCCAGCAGTTTTAGGGGGGTGGATGGCAATCAGCCCCAGCATTTT.

Turning to this clone: The junction departs from the called germline gene at one end, perhaps through a read error. This chain joins TRBV12-3 or TRBV12-4 and TRBJ2-7; no definite D call. The CDR3 is 11 residues long. This CDR3 is CASSFGIAHFF. CDR3 in DNA: TGTGCCAGCAGTTTTGGAATAGCCCACTTCTTC.

The chain combines TRBV20-1 with TRBJ1-1; D is unclear. V was shortened by 3 bases and J by 6 bases, with 17 bases between the two germline ends. CDR1 DFQATT and CDR2 SNEGSKA come from the germline V gene (reference sequence). This CDR3 is built from 14 residues. The CDR3 reads CSASFTIQGPEAFF. The CDR3 nucleotides are TGCAGTGCTAGTTTCACCATCCAAGGGCCTGAAGCTTTCTTT.

The genes are TRBV16 and TRBJ1-2; no clear D. Germline V lookup: CDR1 KGHSY, CDR2 FQNENV. Trimming shortened V by 3 bases and J by 3 bases, and 8 bases separated the two germline ends. The CDR3 spans 13 residues. Here the CDR3 reads CASSHLSDYGYTF. The CDR3 nucleotides read TGTGCCAGCAGCCATTTATCCGACTATGGCTACACCTTC.

The V call is TRBV2, the J call TRBJ2-1; D possibly corresponds to TRBD1 (5 bases). CDR1 and CDR2 (germline): SNHLY, FYNNEI. The CDR3 extends over 11 amino acids. Deletions cut 10 bases from V and 9 bases from J, with 13 bases between. The CDR3 bases are TGTGCCACTCGGCAAGGGGTTGAGCAGTTCTTC. Protein product: CATRQGVEQFF.